This T cell receptor beta chain was profiled in a study of CD8+CD57+ T cells in acquired aplastic anemia. Looking at the study overall: DNA per sorted CD4+ or CD8+ sample ranged about 0.17 to 27.4 ug, averaging around 3 ug. Overall study results and limits: Comparison of patients with controls identified 25 to 30 shared CD8+ CDR3 sequences.

According to the study, genomic DNA was the template for TCR beta VDJ and CDR3 profiling. TCRdb reanalysed the reads using MiXCR and keeps one entry per CDR3 protein. Altogether under 200,000 distinct CDR3 sequences are present, approximately 40% being singletons, with the ten largest covering 0.9% to 1.2%. This CDR3 comprises 11 residues. V was clipped by 1 base and J by 11 bases, with 8 bases between them. Germline loops: CDR1 SGHVS, CDR2 FQNEAQ. As for this clonotype: Its antigen is not identified.

The TCR originated in a human donor in good health. This chain links TRBV7-8 with TRBJ1-1; weak D call: TRBD1 (6 bases). Sequencing input: sorted CD4+, CD8+, or CD8+CD57+ T cells (not recorded which) from PBMCs. The CDR3 DNA is TGTGCCAGCAGCTTAGAGGGGGGTGCTTTCTTT. Translating gives CASSLEGGAFF.